The 30 T cell receptor beta chains given below trace back to one sample, sequenced in a study of blood T cell repertoires in COVID-19. Assay used: immunoSEQ multiplex PCR; TCRdb lists only in-frame clones, some missing. The sample includes 150,000 to 200,000 clones, around four fifths seen only once; the top ten take around 6.3%. Sequencing input: peripheral blood. Source of these receptors: a woman between 35 and 50 years old with COVID-19, enrolled during active disease.

The chain is built from TRBV11-3 and TRBJ2-2, with unresolved D. V lost 5 bases and J lost 4, with 5 bases in between. Germline-derived CDR1 and CDR2 are SGHNT and YENEEA. The CDR3 contains 12 residues. The CDR3 bases are TGTGCCAGCAGCCCTTTCACCGGGGAGCTGTTTTTT. Its protein is CASSPFTGELFF. The full variable domain, rest sourced from reference TRBV11-3 and TRBJ2-2, is EAGVVQSPRYKIIEKKQPVAFWCNPISGHNTLYWYLQNLGQGPELLIRYENEEAVDDSQLPKDRFSAERLKGVDSTLKIQPAELGDSAVYLCASSPFTGELFFGEGSRLTVL.

The rearrangement joins TRBV24-1 to TRBJ1-5, with a possible D match to TRBD1 (6 bases). With 0 bases removed from V and 5 bases from J, the gap between germline ends came to 13 bases. The CDR3 has 16 amino acids. The germline V gene encodes CDR1 KGHDR and CDR2 SFDVKD. The CDR3 sequence: CATSDLQGGWDQPQHF. The CDR3 DNA is TGTGCCACCAGTGATTTGCAAGGGGGTTGGGATCAGCCCCAGCATTTT.

The chain is built from TRBV5-4 and TRBJ2-7; TRBD2 is a possible D gene (7 bases). CDR3 length equals 15 residues. Germline V gene lookup returns CDR1 SGHNT and CDR2 YYREEE (reference sequence). V dropped 6 bases and J dropped 2 bases, with 18 bases sitting between them. The CDR3 coding sequence is TGTGCCAGCACCTCCATGGGCGGGGGCGCCTACGAGCAGTACTTC. This sequence encodes CASTSMGGGAYEQYF.

The chain has TRBV4-2 and TRBJ2-7, with 9 bases identical to TRBD1. From germline, CDR1 is LGHNA and CDR2 YNFKEQ. The CDR3 runs to 18 residues. J gave up 5 bases and V 3 bases, and 17 bases lay outside the gene matches. The CDR3 nucleotides read TGTGCCAGCAGCCATGAGGAATTCGCCCGGACAGGGGTGAACGAGCAGTACTTC. Translating it yields CASSHEEFARTGVNEQYF.

This rearrangement joins TRBV16 to TRBJ2-7, with D unresolved. The CDR3 runs 13 residues. Germline V gene sequence: CDR1 KGHSY, CDR2 FQNENV. V lost 0 bases, J lost 3 bases, and 6 bases lay in between. CDR3 sequence: CASSQSSRYEQYF. In DNA form, the CDR3 reads TGTGCCAGCAGCCAATCCTCTCGCTACGAGCAGTACTTC.

The chain combines TRBV29-1 with TRBJ1-1; unclear D gene. Trimming removed 4 bases at V and 5 bases at J, with 5 bases between. Germline V gene sequence: CDR1 SQVTM, CDR2 ANQGSEA. The length of the CDR3 is 10 residues. CDR3 region: CSVGATEAFF. The CDR3 DNA is TGCAGCGTTGGGGCTACTGAAGCTTTCTTT.

The V and J genes are TRBV5-1 and TRBJ2-7; D gene ambiguous. This CDR3 is built from 15 residues. The germline gives CDR1 SGHRS, CDR2 YFSETQ. The V end lost 0 bases, the J end lost 0 bases, and 10 bases lay between the germline ends. CDR3 bases: TGCGCCAGCAGCTTGGCGGCGGTCGTCTCCTACGAGCAGTACTTC. It codes for CASSLAAVVSYEQYF.

V and J are TRBV10-3 and TRBJ2-7, with a weak D call TRBD2 (6 bases). CDR1 and CDR2 from the germline V gene are ENHRY and SYGVKD. Trimming pared 8 bases from V and 0 bases from J, leaving 17 bases between. This CDR3 has 15 residues. The CDR3 protein is CAIGNRGLTSYEQYF. The CDR3 region has the DNA TGTGCCATCGGTAACCGGGGACTTACCTCCTACGAGCAGTACTTC.

The CDR3 loop reads CASSRRDGEQYF. Written as DNA, the CDR3 is TGTGCCAGCAGTCGGAGGGACGGCGAGCAGTACTTC. V usage is TRBV27 and J usage is TRBJ2-7; D possibly corresponds to TRBD2 (6 bases). Trimming removed 5 bases at V and 6 bases at J, with 11 bases between. Germline lookup yields CDR1 MNHEY and CDR2 SMNVEV (reference sequence). CDR3 size: 12 residues.

The chain uses TRBV23-1 and TRBJ1-2, with TRBD1 matching 9 bases. TRBV23-1 is an ORF for which the function is uncertain. Germline trimming cut 3 bases from V and 8 bases from J; bases unmatched to any gene: 10. This CDR3 contains 15 residues. DNA of the CDR3: TGCGCCAGCAGTCAGGGACAGGGCCCCACTCGGGGCTACACCTTC. It yields the protein CASSQGQGPTRGYTF.

V usage is TRBV9 and J usage is TRBJ2-7; TRBD1 agrees at 9 bases. CDR1 and CDR2 (germline): SGDLS, YYNGEE. The CDR3 has 23 residues. V shed 4 bases and J 2 bases; nucleotides not matched to a gene: 31. CDR3 nucleotides: TGTGCCAGCAGCTCCTCAATCCCCGGGTGGGGACAGGGTCGAAGCATATCCGCCTACGAGCAGTACTTC. Protein sequence: CASSSSIPGWGQGRSISAYEQYF.

The chain employs TRBV11-2 and TRBJ2-1; tentatively, D is TRBD1 (5 bases). V gave up 4 bases and J gave up 0 bases, with 10 bases separating them. The CDR3 runs 15 residues. The V gene's germline CDR1 is SGHAT and CDR2 FQNNGV. The CDR3 reads CASSSPRGSYNEQFF. CDR3 DNA sequence: TGTGCCAGCAGCTCCCCAAGGGGCTCCTACAATGAGCAGTTCTTC.

This clone has only one observation. V usage is TRBV9 and J usage is TRBJ2-1; D is ambiguous. V was trimmed by 0 bases and J by 7 bases, leaving 8 bases between them. Germline-derived CDR1 and CDR2 are SGDLS and YYNGEE. The CDR3 is 13 amino acids. The CDR3 protein is CASSVVPRNEQFF. CDR3 DNA sequence: TGTGCCAGCAGCGTAGTCCCCCGGAATGAGCAGTTCTTC.

This clone was counted only a few times. This chain uses TRBV5-1 with TRBJ2-1; 9 nucleotides agree with TRBD2. V trimming: 3 bases; J trimming: 10 bases; junction bases outside the gene matches: 20. The CDR3 is 18 residues long. Germline V gene sequence: CDR1 SGHRS, CDR2 YFSETQ. The CDR3 reads CASSYLGLGTSLFPEQFF. CDR3 bases: TGCGCCAGCAGCTATCTAGGGCTCGGGACTAGCTTATTCCCGGAGCAGTTCTTC.

J is TRBJ1-5 and V is TRBV7-8, with 7 bases aligning to TRBD1. CDR3 length: 18 amino acids. V lost 5 bases, J lost 0 bases, and 13 bases stayed unmatched. Germline CDR1 SGHVS, CDR2 FQNEAQ. CDR3 region: CASSLAGTESYSNQPQHF. The CDR3 region has the DNA TGTGCCAGCAGCCTTGCCGGGACAGAGTCCTATAGCAATCAGCCCCAGCATTTT.

This chain joins TRBV6-5 and TRBJ2-7, with no clear D. Germline CDR1 MNHEY, CDR2 SVGAGI. The CDR3 is 12 residues long. Trimming stripped 8 bases from V and 0 bases from J, with 8 bases between. For the CDR3, the DNA is TGTGCCAGCCTCTTGAGCTCCTACGAGCAGTACTTC. The encoded protein is CASLLSSYEQYF.

V and J are TRBV29-1 and TRBJ1-1; TRBD1 matches 8 bases. The CDR3 length is 11 residues. V shed 7 bases and J 7 bases; nucleotides not matched to a gene: 5. CDR1 and CDR2 (germline): SQVTM, ANQGSEA. CDR3 loop: CSDTTGDEAFF. CDR3 bases: TGCAGCGATACGACAGGGGATGAAGCTTTCTTT.

This clone was picked up one time. The chain is built from TRBV7-2 and TRBJ2-2; 9 positions match TRBD2. This CDR3 comprises 15 residues. Germline loops: CDR1 SGHTA, CDR2 FQGNSA. V shed 3 bases and J 2 bases; nucleotides not matched to a gene: 1. The CDR3 DNA is TGTGCCAGCAGCTTGCGGGGGGGCAACACCGGGGAGCTGTTTTTT. Protein sequence: CASSLRGGNTGELFF.

The rearrangement links TRBV27 to TRBJ2-3; 9 bases map to TRBD1. The CDR3 spans 13 residues. The J segment lost 2 bases and the V segment lost 9 bases, leaving 3 bases of the junction unmatched. The V gene's germline CDR1 is MNHEY and CDR2 SMNVEV (reference sequence). Here the CDR3 reads CASWTGDTDTQYF. In DNA form, the CDR3 reads TGTGCCAGTTGGACAGGGGACACAGATACGCAGTATTTT.

V is TRBV19 and J is TRBJ1-5; D may be TRBD1 (5 bases). The germline gives CDR1 LNHDA, CDR2 SQIVND (reference sequence). The CDR3 sequence is 13 residues long. Trimming left V 3 bases short and J 7 bases short, with 10 bases between. This CDR3 is CASSIEGRQPQHF. DNA for the CDR3: TGTGCCAGTAGTATTGAGGGGAGGCAGCCCCAGCATTTT.

The rearrangement uses TRBV5-4 and TRBJ1-2, with 8 positions matching TRBD1. The V segment lost 4 bases and the J segment 5 bases; nucleotides outside the gene matches: 7. Germline V gives CDR1 SGHNT, CDR2 YYREEE (reference sequence). The CDR3 contains 14 residues. The CDR3 is CASSPGQVGYGYTF. CDR3 DNA: TGTGCCAGCAGCCCGGGACAGGTGGGGTATGGCTACACCTTC.

This clone occurred once. The chain carries TRBV20-1 and TRBJ1-5, with 7 nucleotides matching TRBD1. The CDR3 contains 16 residues. CDR1 DFQATT and CDR2 SNEGSKA come from the germline V gene (reference sequence). The trim removed 3 bases at V and 9 bases at J, leaving 17 bases unmatched. CDR3 in DNA: TGCAGTGCTAGTTCAGTCCGGGACAGTTTGAGGTGGCCCCAGCATTTT. Residues: CSASSVRDSLRWPQHF.

The chain couples TRBV25-1 to TRBJ2-6; D is perhaps TRBD2 (6 bases). The CDR3 is made up of 15 amino acids. The germline CDR1 and CDR2 sequences are MGHDK and SYGVNS. The V end lost 8 bases, the J end lost 2 bases, and 13 bases lay between the germline ends. The CDR3 nucleotides read TGTGCCAGCCAGCTCGGGGGAGCTGGGGCCAACGTCCTGACTTTC. The encoded protein is CASQLGGAGANVLTF.

The count of this clone is one. V is TRBV6-5 and J is TRBJ1-5; possible D gene TRBD1, 6 bases. V gave up 6 bases and J gave up 5 bases, with 8 bases separating them. CDR3 length: 12 residues. The V gene's germline CDR1 is MNHEY and CDR2 SVGAGI. The DNA of the CDR3 is TGTGCCAGCAGACAGGGCGATCAGCCCCAGCATTTT. Translated: CASRQGDQPQHF.

The chain uses TRBV19 and TRBJ1-2; unclear D gene. The V and J ends lost 3 bases and 8 bases respectively, with 16 bases between them. This CDR3 spans 14 amino acids. Germline CDR1 is LNHDA and CDR2 is SQIVND (reference sequence). The CDR3 loop is CASSIGGISIGYTF. The CDR3, as DNA: TGTGCCAGTAGTATTGGAGGGATCTCTATCGGCTACACCTTC.

This clone was seen a single time. This chain connects TRBV6-6 to TRBJ2-3; no reliable D call. Germline CDR1 and CDR2: MNHNY and SVGAGI (reference sequence). Trimming took 2 bases from V and 11 from J, leaving 14 bases between them. The CDR3 runs to 13 residues. DNA of the CDR3: TGTGCCAGCAGTTACCCCGACCTCCAGGTGCAGTATTTT. Amino acids: CASSYPDLQVQYF.

V usage is TRBV5-4 and J usage is TRBJ1-1, with TRBD1 as a possible D gene (6 bases). This CDR3 has 14 residues. Germline CDR1 SGHNT, CDR2 YYREEE (reference sequence). Deletions cut 10 bases from V and 0 bases from J, with 16 bases between. CDR3 in amino acids: CAVRGGPVNTEAFF. CDR3 in DNA: TGTGCCGTCCGGGGGGGGCCCGTGAACACTGAAGCTTTCTTT.

This chain links TRBV5-1 with TRBJ1-1; D unresolved. Germline V CDR1 and CDR2: SGHRS, YFSETQ. The CDR3 is made up of 15 amino acids. The V end was cut by 1 base, the J end by 3 bases, with 13 bases between. CDR3 in DNA: TGCGCCAGCAGCTTGACCCTAGACGGGTACACTGAAGCTTTCTTT. It is translated as CASSLTLDGYTEAFF. Combining the CDR3 with reference TRBV5-1 and TRBJ1-1 gives the whole variable domain KAGVTQTPRYLIKTRGQQVTLSCSPISGHRSVSWYQQTPGQGLQFLFEYFSETQRNKGNFPGRFSGRQFSNSRSEMNVSTLELGDSALYLCASSLTLDGYTEAFFGQGTRLTVV.

J is TRBJ1-2 and V is TRBV7-9; 7 bases fit TRBD1. CDR3 length: 12 amino acids. V lost 10 bases to trimming and J lost 4 bases; unmatched junction nucleotides: 6. The germline V gene encodes CDR1 SEHNR and CDR2 FQNEAQ (reference sequence). CDR3 loop: CATEGGSYGYTF. CDR3 in DNA: TGTGCCACCGAAGGGGGCTCCTATGGCTACACCTTC.

This clone appeared a few times. The chain couples TRBV7-3 to TRBJ2-1; 11 bases match TRBD2. Germline V gene sequence: CDR1 SGHTA, CDR2 FQGTGA. V shed 2 bases and J 1 base; nucleotides not matched to a gene: 7. The CDR3 is made up of 18 amino acids. CDR3 nucleotides: TGTGCCAGCAGCTTATCTAGCGGGAGGTCAAATTCCTACAATGAGCAGTTCTTC. Amino acid sequence: CASSLSSGRSNSYNEQFF.